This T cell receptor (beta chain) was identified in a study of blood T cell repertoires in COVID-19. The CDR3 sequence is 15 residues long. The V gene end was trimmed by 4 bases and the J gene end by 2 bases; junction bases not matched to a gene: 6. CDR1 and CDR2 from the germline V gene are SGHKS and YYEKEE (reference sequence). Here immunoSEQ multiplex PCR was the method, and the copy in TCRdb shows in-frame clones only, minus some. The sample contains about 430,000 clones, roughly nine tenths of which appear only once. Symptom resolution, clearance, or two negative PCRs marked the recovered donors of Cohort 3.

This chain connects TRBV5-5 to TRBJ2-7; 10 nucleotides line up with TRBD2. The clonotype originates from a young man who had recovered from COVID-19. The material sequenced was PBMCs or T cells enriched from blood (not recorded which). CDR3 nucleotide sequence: TGTGCCAGCAGCATCGGGACTAGCGAGACCTACGAGCAGTACTTC. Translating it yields CASSIGTSETYEQYF.